This passage covers 17 T cell receptor beta chains from one sample sequenced in a study of blood T cell repertoires in COVID-19. Assay: immunoSEQ multiplex PCR; the TCRdb copy retains only in-frame clones and omits some. This sample has hundreds of thousands of clones, with roughly 85% found just once. Sequencing was carried out using peripheral blood. Every receptor here comes from a woman in her 30s with active or convalescent COVID-19.

Here the CDR3 DNA reads TGTGCCACCAGCAGAGGACTAGCGGGTTACGAGCAGTACTTC. Translating it yields CATSRGLAGYEQYF. The J gene is TRBJ2-7, the V gene TRBV15, with 10 bases fitting TRBD2. CDR3 length: 14 residues. CDR1 and CDR2 (germline): LNHNV, YYDKDF (reference sequence). Trimming at V came to 1 base and at J to 4 bases, leaving 1 base not matched to a gene.

The chain is built from TRBV2 and TRBJ1-1; D is unclear. Germline V gives CDR1 SNHLY, CDR2 FYNNEI. Trimming shortened V by 6 bases and J by 5 bases, and 16 bases separated the two germline ends. CDR3 length: 14 amino acids. The chain's CDR3 is CASRADSSRTEAFF. CDR3 nucleotide sequence: TGTGCCAGCAGGGCGGACTCTAGTCGGACTGAAGCTTTCTTT.

This clone was found a few times. The junction does not match germline at one end; this may be a read error. The chain couples TRBV6-1 to TRBJ2-3; 8 positions agree with TRBD1. The CDR3 sequence is 15 residues long. Germline V CDR1 and CDR2: MNHNS, SASEGT. CDR3 nucleotides: TGTGCCAGCAGAGAAGACAGGGGACGCACAGATACGCAGTATTTT. Translated, it gives CASREDRGRTDTQYF.

The V gene is TRBV3-1 (or the pseudogene TRBV3-2), the J gene TRBJ2-5, with D possibly being TRBD2 (6 bases). Trimming left V 1 base short and J 2 bases short, with 8 bases between. The length of the CDR3 is 14 residues. Germline lookup yields CDR1 LGHDT and CDR2 YNNKEL (reference sequence). The CDR3 DNA reads as TGTGCCAGCAGCCAAGGTCGGGGGCAAGAGACCCAGTACTTC. This translates into CASSQGRGQETQYF.

V usage is TRBV7-8 and J usage is TRBJ1-2; 11 positions agree with TRBD1. CDR3 length equals 16 residues. Trimming removed 0 bases from V and 4 bases from J; junction bases left unmatched: 4. Germline CDR1 and CDR2: SGHVS and FQNEAQ. CDR3: CASSLAGQGGGYGYTF. CDR3 coding DNA: TGTGCCAGCAGCTTAGCGGGACAGGGGGGAGGCTATGGCTACACCTTC. The full variable domain, its missing parts supplied by reference TRBV7-8 and TRBJ1-2, is GAGVSQSPRYKVAKRGQDVALRCDPISGHVSLFWYQQALGQGPEFLTYFQNEAQLDKSGLPSDRFFAERPEGSVSTLKIQRTQQEDSAVYLCASSLAGQGGGYGYTFGSGTRLTVV.

This sequence joins TRBV6-5 and TRBJ1-6; possible D gene TRBD1, 6 bases. The CDR3 totals 16 residues. CDR1 and CDR2 from the germline V gene are MNHEY and SVGAGI. The germline V and J ends were trimmed by 2 bases and 4 bases, with 12 bases remaining between them. As DNA, the CDR3 is TGTGCCAGCAGTTACGGTCTGGGGGCATATAATTCACCCCTCCACTTT. It is translated as CASSYGLGAYNSPLHF.

The DNA of the CDR3 is TGTGCCAGCAGTTACTCGATTTCGGGGAACACTGAAGCTTTCTTT. It translates to CASSYSISGNTEAFF. This chain links TRBV6-2 or TRBV6-3 with TRBJ1-1; no clear D gene. Germline CDR1 is MNHEY and CDR2 is SVGEGT. V dropped 0 bases and J dropped 1 base, with 9 bases sitting between them. There are 15 residues in the CDR3.

The chain carries TRBV6-1 and TRBJ1-1; unclear D gene. The length of the CDR3 is 12 residues. Germline-derived CDR1 and CDR2 are MNHNS and SASEGT. V was pared by 2 bases and J by 7 bases, with 8 bases between. CDR3 sequence (DNA): TGTGCCAGCAGTGAAAGCAACTTTGAAGCTTTCTTT. Its translation is CASSESNFEAFF.

The V and J genes are TRBV15 and TRBJ1-1, with D possibly TRBD1 on 5 matching bases. Germline CDR1 LNHNV, CDR2 YYDKDF (reference sequence). Trimming took 0 bases from V and 6 from J, leaving 17 bases between them. This CDR3 is 16 amino acids long. CDR3 nucleotide sequence: TGTGCCACCAGCAGAGATCGGACCGGAAGGGACTCTGAAGCTTTCTTT. This codes for CATSRDRTGRDSEAFF. The entire variable domain, with the rest obtained from reference TRBV15 and TRBJ1-1, is as follows: DAMVIQNPRYQVTQFGKPVTLSCSQTLNHNVMYWYQQKSSQAPKLLFHYYDKDFNNEADTPDNFQSRRPNTSFCFLDIRSPGLGDTAMYLCATSRDRTGRDSEAFFGQGTRLTVV.

The chain employs TRBV1 and TRBJ1-2; the DNA was not compared with TRBD1, the D call given in the table. TRBV1 corresponds to a pseudogene. The length of the CDR3 is 13 residues. The CDR3 DNA reads TGCACCAGCAGCCATTGGCAGAACTATGGCTACACCTTC. Translating it yields CTSSHWQNYGYTF.

The chain links TRBV12-3 or TRBV12-4 to TRBJ1-2; tentatively, D is TRBD1 (6 bases). V lost 6 bases and J lost 13, with 15 bases in between. The length of the CDR3 is 11 residues. CDR3: CASSPSQGITF. In nucleotides, the CDR3 is TGTGCCAGCAGCCCCTCGCAGGGGATCACCTTC.

The J gene is TRBJ1-2, the V gene TRBV3-1 (or the pseudogene TRBV3-2); 9 bases are a match to TRBD1. Trimming at V came to 3 bases and at J to 4 bases, leaving 9 bases not matched to a gene. Per the germline V gene, CDR1 is LGHDT and CDR2 is YNNKEL (reference sequence). The CDR3 consists of 16 residues. This CDR3 is CASSHRGQGELYGYTF. The CDR3 nucleotides are TGTGCCAGCAGCCACCGGGGACAGGGAGAACTCTATGGCTACACCTTC.

J is TRBJ2-3 and V is TRBV19; TRBD1 matches 9 bases. Germline assignment: CDR1 LNHDA and CDR2 SQIVND (reference sequence). This CDR3 contains 14 residues. V was clipped by 8 bases and J by 3 bases; unmatched bases: 6. CDR3 nucleotide sequence: TGTGCCAGTGCTGACAGGGGGGAAACAGATACGCAGTATTTT. This encodes CASADRGETDTQYF.

This chain links TRBV2 with TRBJ2-1; 10 bases agree with TRBD2. Germline-derived CDR1 and CDR2 are SNHLY and FYNNEI. V lost 4 bases, J lost 9 bases, and 9 bases stayed unmatched. The CDR3 loop spans 15 amino acids. This CDR3 reads CASSVRAGGPGEQFF. The CDR3, as DNA: TGTGCCAGCAGTGTGAGAGCGGGGGGGCCGGGTGAGCAGTTCTTC.

The rearrangement links TRBV6-6 to TRBJ1-1, with D perhaps matching TRBD1 (5 bases). The ends were cut back, 5 bases at V and 3 bases at J, with 16 bases in the middle. This CDR3 has 15 amino acids. Germline V gene data show CDR1 as MNHNY and CDR2 as SVGAGI (reference sequence). The CDR3 region has the DNA TGTGCCAGCAGTAACAAAAGGGGCCAGGACACTGAAGCTTTCTTT. It translates to CASSNKRGQDTEAFF.

The table lists this clone with a few counts. The chain joins TRBV11-2 to TRBJ1-1, with D maybe TRBD1 (5 bases). Looked up from germline, CDR1 is SGHAT and CDR2 is FQNNGV. The CDR3 extends over 13 amino acids. V lost 5 bases, J lost 7 bases, and 14 bases lay in between. The CDR3, as DNA: TGTGCCAGCAGCCCCGGGACTTGGAGTGAAGCTTTCTTT. It specifies CASSPGTWSEAFF. Together with reference TRBV11-2 and TRBJ1-1, the CDR3 gives the full variable domain: EAGVAQSPRYKIIEKRQSVAFWCNPISGHATLYWYQQILGQGPKLLIQFQNNGVVDDSQLPKDRFSAERLKGVDSTLKIQPAKLEDSAVYLCASSPGTWSEAFFGQGTRLTVV.

The rearrangement uses TRBV19 and TRBJ2-1, with D possibly being TRBD1 (6 bases). This CDR3 is 12 amino acids long. Germline loops: CDR1 LNHDA, CDR2 SQIVND (reference sequence). V was pared by 6 bases and J by 12 bases, with 15 bases between. CDR3 sequence: CASSTGGLRQFF. The CDR3 DNA reads as TGTGCCAGTAGCACTGGGGGCCTGAGGCAGTTCTTC.